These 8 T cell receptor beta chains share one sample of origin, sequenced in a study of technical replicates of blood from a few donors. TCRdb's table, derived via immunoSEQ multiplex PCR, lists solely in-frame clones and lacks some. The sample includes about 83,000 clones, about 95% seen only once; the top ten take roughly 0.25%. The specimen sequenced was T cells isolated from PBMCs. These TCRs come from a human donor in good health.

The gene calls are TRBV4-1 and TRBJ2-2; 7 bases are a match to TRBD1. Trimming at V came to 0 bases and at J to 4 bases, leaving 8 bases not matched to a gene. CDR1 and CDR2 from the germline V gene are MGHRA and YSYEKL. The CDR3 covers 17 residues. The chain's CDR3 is CASSQEGGRGITGELFF. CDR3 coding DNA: TGCGCCAGCAGCCAAGAGGGTGGCAGGGGGATCACCGGGGAGCTGTTTTTT.

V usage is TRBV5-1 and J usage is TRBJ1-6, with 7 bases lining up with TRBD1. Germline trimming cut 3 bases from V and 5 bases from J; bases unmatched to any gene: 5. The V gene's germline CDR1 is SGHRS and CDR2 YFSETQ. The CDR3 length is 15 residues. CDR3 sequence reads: CASSYGTANNSPLHF. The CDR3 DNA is TGCGCCAGCAGCTACGGGACAGCTAATAATTCACCCCTCCACTTT.

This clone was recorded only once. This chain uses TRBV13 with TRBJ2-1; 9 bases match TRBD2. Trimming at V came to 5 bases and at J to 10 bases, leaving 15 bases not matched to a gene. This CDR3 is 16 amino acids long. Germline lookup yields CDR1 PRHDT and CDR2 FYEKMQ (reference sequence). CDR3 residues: CASSRSRGGAPGEQFF. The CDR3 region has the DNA TGTGCCAGCAGCCGGTCCCGCGGGGGGGCCCCAGGAGAGCAGTTCTTC.

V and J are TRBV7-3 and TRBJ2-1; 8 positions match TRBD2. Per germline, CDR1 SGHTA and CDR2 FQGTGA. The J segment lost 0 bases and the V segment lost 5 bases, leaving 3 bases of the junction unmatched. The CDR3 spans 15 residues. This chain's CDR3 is CASSISGGSYNEQFF. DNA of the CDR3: TGTGCCAGCAGCATAAGCGGGGGCTCCTACAATGAGCAGTTCTTC.

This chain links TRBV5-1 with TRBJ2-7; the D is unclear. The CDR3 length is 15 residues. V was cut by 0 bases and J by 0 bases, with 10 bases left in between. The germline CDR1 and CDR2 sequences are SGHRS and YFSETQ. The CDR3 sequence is CASSLVALRSYEQYF. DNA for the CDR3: TGCGCCAGCAGCTTGGTTGCCCTACGCTCCTACGAGCAGTACTTC.

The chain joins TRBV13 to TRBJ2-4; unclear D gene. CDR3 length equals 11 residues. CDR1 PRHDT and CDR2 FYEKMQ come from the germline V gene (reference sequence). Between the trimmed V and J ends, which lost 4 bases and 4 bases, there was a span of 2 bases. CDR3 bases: TGTGCCAGCAGCTCGAAAAACATTCAGTACTTC. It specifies CASSSKNIQYF.

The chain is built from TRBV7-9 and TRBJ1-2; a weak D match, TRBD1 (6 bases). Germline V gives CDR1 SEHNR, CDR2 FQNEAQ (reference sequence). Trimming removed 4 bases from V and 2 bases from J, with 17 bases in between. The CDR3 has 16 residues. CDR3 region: CASSSGQGRGNYGYTF. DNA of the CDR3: TGTGCCAGCAGCTCAGGGCAGGGAAGGGGGAACTATGGCTACACCTTC.

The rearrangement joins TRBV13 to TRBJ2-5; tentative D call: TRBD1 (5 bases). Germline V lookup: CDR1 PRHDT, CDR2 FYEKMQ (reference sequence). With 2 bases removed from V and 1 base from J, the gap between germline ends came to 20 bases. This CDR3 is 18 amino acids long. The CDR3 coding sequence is TGTGCCAGCAGCTTATGCTACAGCAGGGCTAGGGGCCAAGAGACCCAGTACTTC. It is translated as CASSLCYSRARGQETQYF.